This T cell receptor (beta chain) emerged from a study of blood T cell repertoires in COVID-19. Study information: Acute and convalescent COVID-19 samples came from the United States, Italy and Spain.

Germline V gives CDR1 KGHSH, CDR2 LQKENI. CDR3 length: 16 amino acids. The method was immunoSEQ multiplex PCR; TCRdb's version includes in-frame clones alone and lacks a portion of them. The sample lists roughly 250,000 clones; roughly 87% were seen once. Living in about two dozen US areas, the participants were between roughly 18 and 95 years of age. Participants were placed into cohorts based on the clinical history they reported. A note on this clone: A junction end diverges from the germline sequence, so it may reflect a read error.

This TCR came from a woman younger than 45 with acute COVID-19. The chain couples TRBV18 to TRBJ1-2, with D perhaps TRBD1 (5 bases). The sample comprised PBMCs or T cells enriched from blood (not recorded which). CDR3 sequence: CASTPTRAGVNYGYTF. CDR3 sequence (DNA): TGTGCCAGCACACCTACCCGGGCGGGGGTTAACTATGGCTACACCTTC.